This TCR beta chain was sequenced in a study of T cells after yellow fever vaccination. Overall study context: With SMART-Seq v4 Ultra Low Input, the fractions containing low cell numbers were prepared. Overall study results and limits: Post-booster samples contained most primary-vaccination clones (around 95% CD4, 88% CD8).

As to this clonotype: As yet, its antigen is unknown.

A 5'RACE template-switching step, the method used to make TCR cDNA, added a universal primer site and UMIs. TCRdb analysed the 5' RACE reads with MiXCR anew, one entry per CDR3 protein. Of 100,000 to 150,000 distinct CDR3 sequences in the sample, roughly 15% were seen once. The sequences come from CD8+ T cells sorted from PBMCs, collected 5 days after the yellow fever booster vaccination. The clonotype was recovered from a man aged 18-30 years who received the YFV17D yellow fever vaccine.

The CDR3 bases are TGTGCCAGCAGCGGGGAGGGCACTGAAGCTTTCTTT. Its translation is CASSGEGTEAFF. The V and J genes are TRBV7-9 and TRBJ1-1; D is undetermined. The V end lost 5 bases, the J end lost 4 bases, and 8 bases lay between the germline ends. This CDR3 contains 12 residues. Germline V gene data show CDR1 as SEHNR and CDR2 as FQNEAQ (reference sequence). The full variable domain, its missing parts supplied by reference TRBV7-9 and TRBJ1-1, is DTGVSQNPRHKITKRGQNVTFRCDPISEHNRLYWYRQTLGQGPEFLTYFQNEAQLEKSRLLSDRFSAERPKGSFSTLEIQRTEQGDSAMYLCASSGEGTEAFFGQGTRLTVV.